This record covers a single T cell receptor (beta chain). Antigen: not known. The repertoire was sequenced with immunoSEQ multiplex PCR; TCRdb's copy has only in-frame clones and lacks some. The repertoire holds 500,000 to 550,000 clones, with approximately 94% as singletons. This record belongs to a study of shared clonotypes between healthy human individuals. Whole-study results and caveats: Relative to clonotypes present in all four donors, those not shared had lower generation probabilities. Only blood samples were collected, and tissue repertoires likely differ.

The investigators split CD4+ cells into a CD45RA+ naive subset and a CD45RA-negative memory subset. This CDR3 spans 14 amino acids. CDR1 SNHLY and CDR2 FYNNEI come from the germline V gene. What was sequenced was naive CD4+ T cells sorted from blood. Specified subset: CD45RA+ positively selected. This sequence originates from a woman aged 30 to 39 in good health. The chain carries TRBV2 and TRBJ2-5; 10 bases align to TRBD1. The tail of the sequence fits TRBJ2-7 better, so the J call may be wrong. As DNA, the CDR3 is TGTGCCAGCGAAAGGGACAGGGGCGGGTACGAGCAGTACTTC. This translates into CASERDRGGYEQYF.